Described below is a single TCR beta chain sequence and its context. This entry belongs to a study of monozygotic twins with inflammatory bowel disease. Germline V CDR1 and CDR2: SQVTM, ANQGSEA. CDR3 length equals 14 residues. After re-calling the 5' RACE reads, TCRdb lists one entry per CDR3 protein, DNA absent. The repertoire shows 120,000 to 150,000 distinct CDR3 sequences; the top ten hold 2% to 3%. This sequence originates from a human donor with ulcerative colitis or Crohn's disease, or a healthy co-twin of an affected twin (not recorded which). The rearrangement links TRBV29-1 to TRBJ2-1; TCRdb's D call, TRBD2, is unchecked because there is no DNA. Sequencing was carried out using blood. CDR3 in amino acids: CSVDPQRGPEEQFF.